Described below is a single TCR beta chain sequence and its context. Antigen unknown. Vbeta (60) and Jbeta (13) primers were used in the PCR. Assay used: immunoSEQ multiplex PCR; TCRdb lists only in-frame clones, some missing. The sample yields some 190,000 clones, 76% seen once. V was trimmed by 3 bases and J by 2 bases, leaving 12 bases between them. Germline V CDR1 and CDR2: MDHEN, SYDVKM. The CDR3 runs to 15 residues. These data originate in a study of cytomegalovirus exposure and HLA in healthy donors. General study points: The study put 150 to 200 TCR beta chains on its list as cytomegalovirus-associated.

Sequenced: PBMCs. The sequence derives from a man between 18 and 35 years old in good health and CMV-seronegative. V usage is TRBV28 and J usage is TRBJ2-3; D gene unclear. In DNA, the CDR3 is TGTGCCAGCAGTTTCGTGGCGGATCTCACAGATACGCAGTATTTT. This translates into CASSFVADLTDTQYF. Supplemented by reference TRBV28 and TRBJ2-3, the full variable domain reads DVKVTQSSRYLVKRTGEKVFLECVQDMDHENMFWYRQDPGLGLRLIYFSYDVKMKEKGDIPEGYSVSREKKERFSLILESASTNQTSMYLCASSFVADLTDTQYFGPGTRLTVL.